A selection of T cell receptor beta chains follows, all from one sample in a study of T cells in Graves' hyperthyroidism and ophthalmopathy. TCRdb recomputed calls from the multiplex PCR reads with MiXCR, one row per CDR3 protein. The data hold 600,000 to 650,000 distinct CDR3 sequences, with 16% observed a single time. Sequencing input: blood. The receptors were sampled from a woman younger than 45 with Graves' hyperthyroidism. CDR3s include the opening cysteine and the closing phenylalanine or tryptophan. A D gene is named only where the DNA matches it firmly. The size of a clone is reported for some rows only, either as once, few or many, or as a class for expanded clones.

V gene	D gene	J gene	clone size	CDR3 DNA	CDR3 protein
TRBV20-1	NA	TRBJ2-5	few	TGCAGTGCTAGGTTTATCGGTGGTGCGTACTTC	CSARFIGGAYF
TRBV4-3	NA	TRBJ2-1	NA	TGCGCCAGCAGCCAAGCTTCAGGGGGGGCCAATGAGCAGTTCTTC	CASSQASGGANEQFF
TRBV19	TRBD1	TRBJ1-3	few	TGTGCCACTGGGACAGGGACTACTGGAAACACCATATATTTT	CATGTGTTGNTIYF
TRBV20-1	NA	TRBJ2-3	NA	TGCAGTGCTCCATTTTGGTTGTTGGCTACCGGGGATACGCAGTATTTT	CSAPFWLLATGDTQYF
TRBV5-6	NA	TRBJ2-7	NA	TGTGCCAGCAGCTTGGAGGCATCGTTGGGTGAGCAGTACTTC	CASSLEASLGEQYF
TRBV5-1	NA	TRBJ2-1	NA	TGCGCCAGCTCCGAGGGGCTGACTAGCTCCTACAATGAGCAGTTCTTC	CASSEGLTSSYNEQFF
TRBV6-2/TRBV6-3	NA	TRBJ2-3	few	TGTGCCAGCAGTTACGACAGAAGCACAGATACGCAGTATTTT	CASSYDRSTDTQYF
TRBV6-1	TRBD1	TRBJ2-2	NA	TGTGCCAGCAGACCGCCGGGACAGGGCACCGGGGAGCTGTTTTTT	CASRPPGQGTGELFF
TRBV7-2	NA	TRBJ1-1	many	TGTGCCAGCAGCCCGGGCTTCATGAACACTGAAGCTTTCTTT	CASSPGFMNTEAFF
TRBV29-1	TRBD2	TRBJ2-7	few	TGCAGCGTTGAACTAGCGGGACCGAACTACGAGCAGTACTTC	CSVELAGPNYEQYF
TRBV20-1	NA	TRBJ2-6	NA	TGCAGTGCTAGAGATGGCAGCCCTGGGGCCAACGTCCTGACTTTC	CSARDGSPGANVLTF
TRBV29-1	NA	TRBJ1-1	few	TGCAGCGTTGTACGCGGTCCTGAAGCTTTCTTT	CSVVRGPEAFF
TRBV4-2	NA	TRBJ1-5	NA	TGTGCCAGCAGCCAAGGGGGCAGGGGCCAGCCCCAGCATTTT	CASSQGGRGQPQHF
TRBV29-1	TRBD2	TRBJ2-3	NA	TGCAGCGTTGAACCGATCCTGACTAGCGGGAGGGCCGGTACGCAGTATTTT	CSVEPILTSGRAGTQYF
TRBV6-1	NA	TRBJ2-1	few	TGTGCCAGCAGTGACTCAGGGGGGGGGTTGATTGAGCAGTTCTTC	CASSDSGGGLIEQFF
TRBV7-9	TRBD1	TRBJ2-2	NA	TGTGCCAGCAGCCCACGGAGCAGGGGGCGGAACACCGGGGAGCTGTTTTTT	CASSPRSRGRNTGELFF
TRBV7-2	NA	TRBJ1-1	many	TGTGCCAGCAGCCCAGGGTTTTGGGGCGCTTTCTTT	CASSPGFWGAFF
TRBV6-1	TRBD1	TRBJ1-2	many	TGTGCCAGTACTACAGGGGGCTGGTATGGCTACACCTTC	CASTTGGWYGYTF
TRBV7-9	NA	TRBJ1-3	once	TGTGCCAGCATCTTAACAGGGATTTCTGGAAACACCATATATTTT	CASILTGISGNTIYF
TRBV6-1	NA	TRBJ2-3	few	TGTGCCAGCAGTGAGGGGCCGGCCACAGATACGCAGTATTTT	CASSEGPATDTQYF
TRBV29-1	TRBD2	TRBJ2-7	few	TGCAGCGTTGAGGCAATGACTAGCGGACAGACCTACGAGCAGTACTTC	CSVEAMTSGQTYEQYF
TRBV6-4	NA	TRBJ2-2	NA	TGTGCCAGCAGTCGACAGGATTACACCGGGGAGCTGTTTTTT	CASSRQDYTGELFF
TRBV28	NA	TRBJ2-7	few	TGTGCCAGCACAGGGTCGGCCTACGAGCAGTACTTC	CASTGSAYEQYF
TRBV6-1	NA	TRBJ1-4	NA	TGTGCCAGCAGCCGACCTACAGGGCCCGGCGAAAAACTGTTTTTT	CASSRPTGPGEKLFF
TRBV6-1	TRBD1	TRBJ2-2	NA	TGTGCCAGCATCCGGACAGGGCCAAACACCGGGGAGCTGTTTTTT	CASIRTGPNTGELFF
TRBV19	NA	TRBJ1-1	many	TGTGCCAGCAGTTACTTTGGGGGCACTGAAGCTTTCTTT	CASSYFGGTEAFF
TRBV19	NA	TRBJ1-4	NA	TGTGCCAGTAGTATATTTGGTGAAAAACTGTTTTTT	CASSIFGEKLFF
TRBV6-6	TRBD2	TRBJ2-1	NA	TGTGCCAGCAGTTACCAAGCGGGAGGTCCCGGTGAGCAGTTCTTC	CASSYQAGGPGEQFF
TRBV11-2	NA	TRBJ1-5	few	TGTGCCAGCAAGCGGGACATTCTTGATGGGCCCCAGCATTTT	CASKRDILDGPQHF
TRBV19	NA	TRBJ1-2	NA	TGTGCCAGTAGTATAGGATCGACGAACTATGGCTACACCTTC	CASSIGSTNYGYTF
TRBV6-2/TRBV6-3	TRBD1	TRBJ1-2	NA	TGTGCCAGCAGTTGGGACAGGGAAGTCTATGGCTACACCTTC	CASSWDREVYGYTF
TRBV27	NA	TRBJ1-1	many	TGTGCCAGCCGGGACCCAACTGGAGCTTTCTTT	CASRDPTGAFF
TRBV12-3/TRBV12-4	NA	TRBJ2-3	many	TGTGCCAGCAGCTTCCCCGGCAGCAGCACAGATACGCAGTATTTT	CASSFPGSSTDTQYF
TRBV29-1	NA	TRBJ1-4	few	TGCAGCGTGGGGCCCGGGACCCGAAATGAAAAACTGTTTTTT	CSVGPGTRNEKLFF
TRBV28	TRBD2	TRBJ2-2	many	TGTGCCAGCAGTCCATTCCCTCGGACTAGCGGGAGATCCGGGGAGCTGTTTTTT	CASSPFPRTSGRSGELFF
TRBV2	NA	TRBJ2-1	many	TGTGCCAGCAAGGTGGTCGACAATGAGCAGTTCTTC	CASKVVDNEQFF
TRBV7-2	TRBD2	TRBJ2-3	many	TGTGCCAGCAGCTTAGCGCGTAGCGGGACCTACACAGATACGCAGTATTTT	CASSLARSGTYTDTQYF
TRBV5-6	TRBD1	TRBJ2-1	NA	TGTGCCAGCAGCCAGACAGGGGGCCCTGAGCAGTTCTTC	CASSQTGGPEQFF
TRBV19	NA	TRBJ1-2	NA	TGTGCCAGTAGTGCCGGGACAATGGGCTATGGCTACACCTTC	CASSAGTMGYGYTF
TRBV12-3/TRBV12-4	NA	TRBJ1-1	many	TGTGCCAGCAGTTTTCTCCCTAATGAAGCTTTCTTT	CASSFLPNEAFF
TRBV28	NA	TRBJ2-1	many	TGTGCCAGCAGCCCCTACGGCAATAGCGCTAAGCAGTTCTTC	CASSPYGNSAKQFF
TRBV6-2/TRBV6-3	NA	TRBJ1-1	NA	TGTGCCAGCAGTTACGACAGGAGGTTATCAAATGAAGCTTTCTTT	CASSYDRRLSNEAFF
TRBV24-1	TRBD2	TRBJ2-1	many	TGTGCCACCAGTGATTCCCATAGCGGGAGGGGGTTTGAGCAGTTCTTC	CATSDSHSGRGFEQFF
TRBV12-3/TRBV12-4	NA	TRBJ2-7	many	TGTGCCAGCAGTTTGAAGACAGGAATTTACGAGCAGTACTTC	CASSLKTGIYEQYF
TRBV29-1	NA	TRBJ2-5	few	TGCAGCGTTGCCCCCTCAGGAAGGCTGACACAAGAGACCCAGTACTTC	CSVAPSGRLTQETQYF
TRBV5-1	NA	TRBJ1-5	few	TGCGCCAGCAGCTTAGGGGGAGGTGTGGGCAATCAGCCCCAGCATTTT	CASSLGGGVGNQPQHF
TRBV28	TRBD1	TRBJ1-4	NA	TGTGCCAGCAGCCCAGGGGGGAGTCGAGAAAAACTGTTTTTT	CASSPGGSREKLFF